The 3 T cell receptor beta chains reported below all come from one sample, sequenced in a study of regulatory T cells in long-lasting Graves disease. This sample's time point: newly diagnosed GD, antithyroid drugs for less than 3 months. From PBMCs, RNA was extracted and then used to make the TCR library. Library construction for TCR beta used iRepertoire HTBI primers and Arm-PCR of CDR3 regions. Via MiXCR, TCRdb re-called the multiplex PCR reads, giving one row per CDR3 protein. The sample yields 250,000 or so distinct CDR3 sequences, roughly 18% seen once. The same data also contributed to another study, on T cells in Graves' hyperthyroidism and ophthalmopathy.

The material was peripheral blood mononuclear cells (PBMCs), obtained at new diagnosis, from a patient treated with antithyroid drugs. These receptor sequences come from a woman aged 25 to 39 with Graves disease.

This clonotype was seen many times. The rearrangement uses TRBV15 and TRBJ2-7; D possibly corresponds to TRBD2 (6 bases). Germline V gene lookup returns CDR1 LNHNV and CDR2 YYDKDF (reference sequence). This CDR3 has 15 residues. The V gene lost 4 bases and the J gene lost 9 bases, with 22 bases spanning the gap. The CDR3 sequence: CATSKPGPRPEGQYF. The CDR3 DNA follows: TGTGCCACCAGCAAACCGGGACCCCGGCCGGAGGGGCAGTACTTC.

This rearrangement joins TRBV19 to TRBJ1-6, with D possibly TRBD1 on 6 matching bases. The ends were cut back, 5 bases at V and 13 bases at J, with 18 bases in the middle. The CDR3 is made up of 14 amino acids. CDR1 is LNHDA and CDR2 is SQIVND in the germline V gene (reference sequence). This CDR3 reads CASSPNRDLTPLHF. CDR3 sequence (DNA): TGTGCCAGTAGTCCCAACAGGGACCTGACGCCCCTCCACTTT.

This clonotype was observed many times. The J gene is TRBJ2-1, the V gene TRBV20-1; tentative D call: TRBD2 (5 bases). CDR3 length: 15 residues. Germline CDR1 and CDR2: DFQATT and SNEGSKA (reference sequence). The germline V and J ends were trimmed by 4 bases and 4 bases, with 17 bases remaining between them. The CDR3 bases are TGCAGTGCTATCGGTCAGGAGGCACCATACAATGAGCAGTTCTTC. Protein: CSAIGQEAPYNEQFF.